This TCR beta chain was found in a study of blood T cells in healthy people across ages. Study-level results: CMV status of donors was not determined, possibly confounding expanded clonotype changes. Roughly linear declines in TCR beta diversity per million T cells occurred with age.

It was with a sample-barcoded 5' primer and a J-beta primer mix that a second PCR of about 6 to 12 cycles was run. TCRdb re-called the 5' RACE reads through MiXCR, storing one row per CDR3 protein. The sample lists approximately 810,000 distinct CDR3 sequences; around 26% were seen once. Per sample, no less than 5 micrograms of total RNA were extracted. The germline V and J ends were trimmed by 6 bases and 0 bases, with 18 bases remaining between them. The CDR3 covers 16 residues. Germline lookup yields CDR1 DFQATT and CDR2 SNEGSKA (reference sequence). The table lists this clonotype with many counts. Its specificity is not known.

The source is a woman of 80 years or more in good health. Sequenced sample: blood. This chain uses TRBV20-1 with TRBJ1-5, with D possibly matching TRBD1 (6 bases). The CDR3 DNA reads TGCAGTGCGAGTAGGAGCACAGGGTTTAGCAATCAGCCCCAGCATTTT. Translation: CSASRSTGFSNQPQHF.